This T cell receptor (beta chain) was identified in a study of radiotherapy plus CTLA-4 blockade in lung cancer. Study-level background: Disease control was present in around a third of patients, and objective responses in under 20%.

CDR3 length: 13 amino acids. V lost 1 base, J lost 5 bases, and 5 bases lay in between. CDR1 and CDR2 from the germline V gene are SGHTA and FQGTGA. This clone was observed once. As yet, its antigen is unknown. Some clones are missing from TCRdb's copy, which holds only in-frame ones; the method was immunoSEQ multiplex PCR. The sample lists some 120,000 clones, 81% occurring once. General study points: Tumor-derived TCR clones expanded in blood after radiotherapy plus ipilimumab.

This TCR came from a human donor with non-small cell lung cancer that progressed on radiotherapy plus ipilimumab. Some clones in this sample may be carry-over from other donors' samples. The chain recombines TRBV7-3 with TRBJ2-2; no clear D. The sequenced sample was peripheral blood, obtained from a patient treated with radiotherapy plus ipilimumab. CDR3 bases: TGTGCCAGCAGCTTAAGGGCTACCGGGGAGCTGTTTTTT. It specifies CASSLRATGELFF.